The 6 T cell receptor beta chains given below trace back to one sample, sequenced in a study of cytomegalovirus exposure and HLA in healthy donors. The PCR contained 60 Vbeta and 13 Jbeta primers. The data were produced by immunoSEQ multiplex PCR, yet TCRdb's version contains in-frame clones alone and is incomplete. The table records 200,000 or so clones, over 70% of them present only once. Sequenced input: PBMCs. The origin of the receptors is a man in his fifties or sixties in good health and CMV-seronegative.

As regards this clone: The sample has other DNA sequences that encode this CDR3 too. CDR3 nucleotide sequence: TGTGCCAGCAGTTTTTCGACAGGGGATGGCTACACCTTC. Its protein is CASSFSTGDGYTF. This rearrangement joins TRBV27 to TRBJ1-2, with TRBD1 identical over 8 bases. Losses at the gene ends were 3 bases for V and 6 bases for J; bases not matched to a gene: 3. The CDR3 consists of 13 residues. Germline V lookup: CDR1 MNHEY, CDR2 SMNVEV (reference sequence).

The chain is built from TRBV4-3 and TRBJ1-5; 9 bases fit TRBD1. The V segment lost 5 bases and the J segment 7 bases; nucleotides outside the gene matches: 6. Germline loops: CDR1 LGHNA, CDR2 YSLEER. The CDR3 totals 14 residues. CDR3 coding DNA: TGCGCCAGCAGCTTGGACAGGGGAGGCCAGCCCCAGCATTTT. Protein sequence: CASSLDRGGQPQHF.

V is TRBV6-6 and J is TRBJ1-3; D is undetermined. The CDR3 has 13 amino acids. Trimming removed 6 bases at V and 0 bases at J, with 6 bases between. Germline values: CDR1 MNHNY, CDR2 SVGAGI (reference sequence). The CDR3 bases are TGTGCCAGCAGACGGGGCTCTGGAAACACCATATATTTT. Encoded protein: CASRRGSGNTIYF.

CDR3 region: CAISEGAHAKAFF. Written as DNA, the CDR3 is TGTGCCATCAGTGAGGGGGCTCATGCGAAAGCTTTCTTT. The J gene is TRBJ1-1, the V gene TRBV10-3, with D tentatively TRBD1 (5 bases). V lost 2 bases and J lost 9, with 13 bases in between. Germline assignment: CDR1 ENHRY and CDR2 SYGVKD. This CDR3 spans 13 amino acids.

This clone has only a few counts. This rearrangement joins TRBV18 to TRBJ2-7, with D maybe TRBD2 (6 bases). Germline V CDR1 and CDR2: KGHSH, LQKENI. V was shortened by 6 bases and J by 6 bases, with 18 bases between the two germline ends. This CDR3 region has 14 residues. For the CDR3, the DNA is TGTGCCAGCTCCCGGGAGTCCGGGATCGGCGAGCAGTACTTC. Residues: CASSRESGIGEQYF.

The CDR3 region is CASSLGDRGTDTQYF. The CDR3 coding sequence is TGCGCCAGCAGCTTGGGAGACAGGGGTACAGATACGCAGTATTTT. The chain uses TRBV5-1 and TRBJ2-3; 8 nucleotides agree with TRBD1. After removal of 0 bases from V and 3 bases from J, the junction contained 3 bases not matched to a gene. The CDR3 runs to 15 residues. CDR1 and CDR2 (germline): SGHRS, YFSETQ.